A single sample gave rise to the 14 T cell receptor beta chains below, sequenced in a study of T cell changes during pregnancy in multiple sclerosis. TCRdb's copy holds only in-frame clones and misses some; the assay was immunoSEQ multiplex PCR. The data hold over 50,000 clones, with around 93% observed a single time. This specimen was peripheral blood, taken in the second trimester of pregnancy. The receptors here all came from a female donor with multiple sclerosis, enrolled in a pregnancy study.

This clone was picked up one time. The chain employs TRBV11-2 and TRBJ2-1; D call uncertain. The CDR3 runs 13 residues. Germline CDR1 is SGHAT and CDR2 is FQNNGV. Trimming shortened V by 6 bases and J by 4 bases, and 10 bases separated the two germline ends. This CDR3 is CASRRESYNEQFF. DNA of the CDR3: TGTGCCAGCAGAAGAGAATCGTACAATGAGCAGTTCTTC. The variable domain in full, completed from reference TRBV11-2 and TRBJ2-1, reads EAGVAQSPRYKIIEKRQSVAFWCNPISGHATLYWYQQILGQGPKLLIQFQNNGVVDDSQLPKDRFSAERLKGVDSTLKIQPAKLEDSAVYLCASRRESYNEQFFGPGTRLTVL.

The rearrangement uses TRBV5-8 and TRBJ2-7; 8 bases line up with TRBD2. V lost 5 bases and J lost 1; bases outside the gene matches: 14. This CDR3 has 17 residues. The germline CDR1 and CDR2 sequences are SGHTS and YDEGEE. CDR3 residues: CASRSSFGTRGSYEQYF. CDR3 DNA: TGTGCCAGCAGATCCTCCTTCGGGACTAGAGGTTCCTACGAGCAGTACTTC.

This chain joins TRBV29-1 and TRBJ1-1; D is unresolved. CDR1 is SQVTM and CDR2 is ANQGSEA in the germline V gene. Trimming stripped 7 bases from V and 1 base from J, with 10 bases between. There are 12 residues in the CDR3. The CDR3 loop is CSGEQTNTEAFF. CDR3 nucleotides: TGCAGCGGAGAGCAAACGAACACTGAAGCTTTCTTT.

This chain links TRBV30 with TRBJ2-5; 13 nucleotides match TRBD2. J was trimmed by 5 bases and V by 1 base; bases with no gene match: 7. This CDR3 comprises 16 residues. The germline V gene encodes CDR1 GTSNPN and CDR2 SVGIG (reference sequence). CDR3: CAWSGTSGSRWETQYF. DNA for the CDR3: TGTGCCTGGAGTGGGACTAGCGGGAGCCGGTGGGAGACCCAGTACTTC. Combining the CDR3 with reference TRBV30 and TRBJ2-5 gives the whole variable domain SQTIHQWPATLVQPVGSPLSLECTVEGTSNPNLYWYRQAAGRGLQLLFYSVGIGQISSEVPQNLSASRPQDRQFILSSKKLLLSDSGFYLCAWSGTSGSRWETQYFGPGTRLLVL.

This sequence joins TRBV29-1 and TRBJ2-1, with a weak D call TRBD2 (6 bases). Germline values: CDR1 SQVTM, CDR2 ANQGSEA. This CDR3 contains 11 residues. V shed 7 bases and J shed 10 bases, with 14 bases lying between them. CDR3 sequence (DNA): TGCAGCGGGAGGTGGGGGGTAGAGCAGTTCTTC. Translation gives CSGRWGVEQFF.

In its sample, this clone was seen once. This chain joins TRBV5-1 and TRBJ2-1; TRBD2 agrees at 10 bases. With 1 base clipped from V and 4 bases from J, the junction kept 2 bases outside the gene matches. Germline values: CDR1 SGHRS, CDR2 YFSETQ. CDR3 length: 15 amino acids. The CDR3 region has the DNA TGCGCCAGCAGCTTGCCAGCGGGAGGGTACAATGAGCAGTTCTTC. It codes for CASSLPAGGYNEQFF.

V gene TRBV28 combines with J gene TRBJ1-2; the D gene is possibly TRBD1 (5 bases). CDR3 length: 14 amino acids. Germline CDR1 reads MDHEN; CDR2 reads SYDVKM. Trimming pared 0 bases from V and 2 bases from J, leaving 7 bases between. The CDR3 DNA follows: TGTGCCAGCAGTTTATGGGACATCAACTATGGCTACACCTTC. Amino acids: CASSLWDINYGYTF.

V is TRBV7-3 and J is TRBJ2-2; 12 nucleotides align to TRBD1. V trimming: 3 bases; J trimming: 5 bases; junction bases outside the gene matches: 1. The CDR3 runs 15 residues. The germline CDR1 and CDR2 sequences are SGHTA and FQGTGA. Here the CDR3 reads CASSLGQGATGELFF. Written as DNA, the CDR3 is TGTGCCAGCAGCTTGGGACAGGGGGCTACCGGGGAGCTGTTTTTT.

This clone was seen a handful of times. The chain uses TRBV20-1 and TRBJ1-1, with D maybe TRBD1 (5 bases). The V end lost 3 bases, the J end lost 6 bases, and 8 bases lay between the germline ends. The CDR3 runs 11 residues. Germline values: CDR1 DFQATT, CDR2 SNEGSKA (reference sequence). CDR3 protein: CSASRGSEAFF. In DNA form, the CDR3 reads TGCAGTGCTAGTAGGGGATCTGAAGCTTTCTTT.

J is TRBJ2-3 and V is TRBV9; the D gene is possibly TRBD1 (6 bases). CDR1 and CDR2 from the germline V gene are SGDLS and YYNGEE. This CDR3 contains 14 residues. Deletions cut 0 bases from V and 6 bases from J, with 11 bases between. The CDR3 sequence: CASSVVVGADTQYF. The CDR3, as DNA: TGTGCCAGCAGCGTAGTAGTGGGGGCCGATACGCAGTATTTT. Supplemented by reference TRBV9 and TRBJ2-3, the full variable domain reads DSGVTQTPKHLITATGQRVTLRCSPRSGDLSVYWYQQSLDQGLQFLIQYYNGEERAKGNILERFSAQQFPDLHSELNLSSLELGDSALYFCASSVVVGADTQYFGPGTRLTVL.

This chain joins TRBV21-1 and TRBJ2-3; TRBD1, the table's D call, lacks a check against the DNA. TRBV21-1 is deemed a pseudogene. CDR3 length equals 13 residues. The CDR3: CASSKGGQDTQYF. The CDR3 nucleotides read TGTGCCAGCAGCAAAGGGGGGCAGGATACGCAGTATTTT.

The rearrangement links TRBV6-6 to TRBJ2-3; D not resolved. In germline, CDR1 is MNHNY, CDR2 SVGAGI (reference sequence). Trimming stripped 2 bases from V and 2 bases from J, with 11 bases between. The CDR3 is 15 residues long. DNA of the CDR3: TGTGCCAGCAGTTACAAGTCCTACCCCACAGATACGCAGTATTTT. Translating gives CASSYKSYPTDTQYF.

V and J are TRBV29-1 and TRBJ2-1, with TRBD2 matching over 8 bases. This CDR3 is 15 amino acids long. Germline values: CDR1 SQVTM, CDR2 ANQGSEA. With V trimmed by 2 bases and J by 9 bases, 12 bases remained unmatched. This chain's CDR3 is CSVETGREEVAEQFF. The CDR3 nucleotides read TGCAGCGTTGAAACGGGGCGGGAGGAGGTCGCTGAGCAGTTCTTC.

In DNA, the CDR3 is TGTGCCAGTTCTGGCGGGGGGCCGGGGTGGGATACGCAGTATTTT. Residues: CASSGGGPGWDTQYF. The genes are TRBV19 and TRBJ2-3, with TRBD2 identical over 8 bases. J was trimmed by 6 bases and V by 8 bases; bases with no gene match: 13. Looked up from germline, CDR1 is LNHDA and CDR2 is SQIVND (reference sequence). The CDR3 has 15 residues.